The 10 T cell receptor beta chains below were found in one sample sequenced in a study of CD8+ T cells in alopecia areata. The treatment is: oral pan-JAK inhibitor, 5-10 mg twice daily. Investigators isolated RNA and reverse transcribed it into cDNA to act as the sequencing template. TCRdb's table, derived via immunoSEQ multiplex PCR, lists solely in-frame clones and lacks some. The table records about 110,000 clones, around 50% of them present only once. The sequencing used CD8+ T cells sorted from blood, collected at week 24, from a patient treated with tofacitinib. The source is a human donor with alopecia areata.

The V gene is TRBV6-5, the J gene TRBJ1-2; D remains ambiguous. V gave up 3 bases and J gave up 4 bases, with 12 bases separating them. Germline CDR1 is MNHEY and CDR2 is SVGAGI. The CDR3 has 14 residues. The CDR3 is CASSYLPDTYGYTF. The CDR3, as DNA: TGTGCCAGCAGTTATCTCCCCGACACCTATGGCTACACCTTC.

The V gene is TRBV2, the J gene TRBJ1-6; D perhaps matches TRBD1 (6 bases). The ends were cut back, 6 bases at V and 0 bases at J, with 12 bases in the middle. This CDR3 is built from 16 residues. Germline V gene lookup returns CDR1 SNHLY and CDR2 FYNNEI. CDR3 coding DNA: TGTGCCAGCAGGGGGGACACCTCCTCCTATAATTCACCCCTCCACTTT. It codes for CASRGDTSSYNSPLHF.

This clone was seen a single time. The chain links TRBV7-9 to TRBJ2-3; D is unclear. In germline, CDR1 is SEHNR, CDR2 FQNEAQ (reference sequence). The V gene lost 4 bases and the J gene lost 2 bases, with 13 bases spanning the gap. This CDR3 region has 15 residues. The CDR3 DNA sequence: TGTGCCAGCAGCTCTACCGGACGCCCCACAGATACGCAGTATTTT. This encodes CASSSTGRPTDTQYF.

V gene TRBV30 combines with J gene TRBJ1-2; D gene uncertain. Trimming removed 0 bases from V and 0 bases from J, with 17 bases in between. The CDR3 is 17 amino acids. Germline V gives CDR1 GTSNPN, CDR2 SVGIG (reference sequence). The CDR3 region is CAWSVILGDKSNYGYTF. The CDR3 region has the DNA TGTGCCTGGAGTGTGATTTTGGGAGACAAATCTAACTATGGCTACACCTTC.

This chain connects TRBV4-1 to TRBJ1-5; no clear D gene. Germline assignment: CDR1 MGHRA and CDR2 YSYEKL. CDR3 length equals 14 residues. V lost 1 base to trimming and J lost 1 base, with 5 bases between them. As DNA, the CDR3 is TGCGCCAGCAGCCAAGTTGGGAGCAATCAGCCCCAGCATTTT. The encoded protein is CASSQVGSNQPQHF.

This clone was picked up a small number of times. The chain has TRBV2 and TRBJ1-6, with D unresolved. CDR1 and CDR2 from the germline V gene are SNHLY and FYNNEI. V was shortened by 7 bases and J by 10 bases, with 14 bases between the two germline ends. The CDR3 sequence is 13 residues long. The CDR3 DNA follows: TGTGCCAGCACCCCGAACTGGGGATCACCCCTCCACTTT. Translation: CASTPNWGSPLHF.

CDR3 coding DNA: TGTGCCAGCAGTGAATCTGAGCAGTTCTTC. This gives the protein CASSESEQFF. The V gene is TRBV25-1, the J gene TRBJ2-1; D unresolved. V was pared by 1 base and J by 9 bases, with 1 base between. The CDR3 loop spans 10 amino acids. Germline V gene sequence: CDR1 MGHDK, CDR2 SYGVNS.

This clone is a singleton in its sample. V gene TRBV30 combines with J gene TRBJ2-7; D not resolved. The V end lost 3 bases, the J end lost 1 base, and 4 bases lay between the germline ends. Germline lookup yields CDR1 GTSNPN and CDR2 SVGIG (reference sequence). The CDR3 has 11 amino acids. CDR3 sequence: CAWRQSYEQYF. Written as DNA, the CDR3 is TGTGCCTGGAGGCAGTCCTACGAGCAGTACTTC.

This chain connects TRBV19 to TRBJ2-3; D is possibly TRBD1 (5 bases). V was cut by 8 bases and J by 2 bases, with 11 bases left in between. The CDR3 covers 13 residues. Germline V gives CDR1 LNHDA, CDR2 SQIVND (reference sequence). The CDR3: CASSRVNTDTQYF. The CDR3 DNA sequence: TGTGCCAGTTCCAGGGTAAACACAGATACGCAGTATTTT.

The genes are TRBV13 and TRBJ1-1; maybe TRBD1 (5 bases). V gave up 5 bases and J gave up 2 bases, with 18 bases separating them. The CDR3 extends over 16 amino acids. CDR1 PRHDT and CDR2 FYEKMQ come from the germline V gene (reference sequence). CDR3 in DNA: TGTGCCAGCAGCCCCAGTCCCGGGACCGAAAACACTGAAGCTTTCTTT. This translates into CASSPSPGTENTEAFF.